Listed below are T cell receptor beta chains from one sample, sequenced in a study of CD8 T cells in Susac syndrome. TCRdb fed the immunoSEQ multiplex PCR reads into MiXCR, producing one record per CDR3 protein. The sample lists about 300,000 distinct CDR3 sequences, over 75% occurring once. The specimen was CD8+ T cells from PBMCs. The receptors here all came from a human donor with multiple sclerosis. CDR3s include the opening cysteine and the closing phenylalanine or tryptophan. D genes are given only for firm matches. Clone size appears in some rows only: once, few, many, or a class for an expanded clone.

clone size: .; D gene: .; J gene: TRBJ1-1; V gene: TRBV19; CDR3 DNA: TGTGCCAGTAGTGGTTTATCGGCAGTCAGTGAGGGCACTGAAGCTTTCTTT; CDR3 protein: CASSGLSAVSEGTEAFF
clone size: .; D gene: .; J gene: TRBJ1-1; V gene: TRBV28; CDR3 DNA: TGTGCCAGCAGTTTATTGACGGGCTCCGCCAAAGCTTTCTTT; CDR3 protein: CASSLLTGSAKAFF
clone size: .; D gene: .; J gene: TRBJ2-7; V gene: TRBV11-2; CDR3 DNA: TGTGCCAGCAGTTATAGGGGGTCCGAGGGGTTCGACGAGCAGTACTTC; CDR3 protein: CASSYRGSEGFDEQYF
clone size: .; D gene: .; J gene: TRBJ1-1; V gene: TRBV7-9; CDR3 DNA: TGTGCCAGCAGCCAAAATAAGGGGGTGACGTCTGAAGCTTTCTTT; CDR3 protein: CASSQNKGVTSEAFF
clone size: .; D gene: TRBD2; J gene: TRBJ2-5; V gene: TRBV4-1; CDR3 DNA: TGCGCCAGCAGCCAAGAGTCAGCGGGAGGGTTGCAGACCCAGTACTTC; CDR3 protein: CASSQESAGGLQTQYF
clone size: .; D gene: .; J gene: TRBJ1-1; V gene: TRBV4-2; CDR3 DNA: TGTGCCAGCAGCCCTCGAGGCCAGGACGGTGAAGCTTTCTTT; CDR3 protein: CASSPRGQDGEAFF
clone size: .; D gene: TRBD2; J gene: TRBJ2-5; V gene: TRBV6-5; CDR3 DNA: TGTGCCAGCAGTTATTCCCCGGGAGGGAGTGAGACCCAGTACTTC; CDR3 protein: CASSYSPGGSETQYF
clone size: .; D gene: .; J gene: TRBJ1-4; V gene: TRBV5-1; CDR3 DNA: TGCGCCAGCAGCTTTGCAGAGGCGGGAATTAATGAAAAACTGTTTTTT; CDR3 protein: CASSFAEAGINEKLFF
clone size: .; D gene: TRBD1; J gene: TRBJ2-4; V gene: TRBV7-6; CDR3 DNA: TGTGCCAGCAGCGACAGGGTGAAAAACATTCAGTACTTC; CDR3 protein: CASSDRVKNIQYF
clone size: .; D gene: .; J gene: TRBJ2-1; V gene: TRBV27; CDR3 DNA: TGTGCCAGCAGTTTATATGGGCAGGTCAATGAGCAGTTCTTC; CDR3 protein: CASSLYGQVNEQFF
clone size: .; D gene: .; J gene: TRBJ1-4; V gene: TRBV25-1; CDR3 DNA: TGTGCCAGCAGTGCGGGACACCGGGAAAAACTGTTTTTT; CDR3 protein: CASSAGHREKLFF
clone size: .; D gene: .; J gene: TRBJ1-2; V gene: TRBV10-3; CDR3 DNA: TGTGCCATCAGTGAGTCCCGTGGGAATGGCTACACCTTC; CDR3 protein: CAISESRGNGYTF
clone size: .; D gene: .; J gene: TRBJ1-1; V gene: TRBV5-6; CDR3 DNA: TGTGCCAGCAGCTTGCCGGACACTGAAGCTTTCTTT; CDR3 protein: CASSLPDTEAFF
clone size: .; D gene: .; J gene: TRBJ1-1; V gene: TRBV24-1; CDR3 DNA: TGTGCCACCAGTGAGGGCAGTTTGACTGAAGCTTTCTTT; CDR3 protein: CATSEGSLTEAFF
clone size: once; D gene: .; J gene: TRBJ2-7; V gene: TRBV7-9; CDR3 DNA: TGTGCCAGCACCCCCCACGAGCAGTACTTC; CDR3 protein: CASTPHEQYF
clone size: .; D gene: .; J gene: TRBJ1-1; V gene: TRBV19; CDR3 DNA: TGTGCCAGTGCATACGGGTTAAGCACTGAAGCTTTCTTT; CDR3 protein: CASAYGLSTEAFF
clone size: .; D gene: .; J gene: TRBJ2-1; V gene: TRBV12-3/TRBV12-4; CDR3 DNA: TGTGCCAGCAGCTTAGACAGCAACAATGAGCAGTTCTTC; CDR3 protein: CASSLDSNNEQFF
clone size: .; D gene: .; J gene: TRBJ2-2; V gene: TRBV28; CDR3 DNA: TGTGCCAGCAGTTCCGGACGGATAAACACCGGGGAGCTGTTTTTT; CDR3 protein: CASSSGRINTGELFF
clone size: .; D gene: .; J gene: TRBJ1-2; V gene: TRBV6-5; CDR3 DNA: TGTGCCAGCAGTTACCACCGTGAAGCTGACTACACCTTC; CDR3 protein: CASSYHREADYTF
clone size: .; D gene: TRBD1; J gene: TRBJ2-5; V gene: TRBV5-5; CDR3 DNA: TGTGCCAGCAGCCCCGCCGGGCAGACCTCAGGGGGCCAAGAGACCCAGTACTTC; CDR3 protein: CASSPAGQTSGGQETQYF
clone size: .; D gene: .; J gene: TRBJ2-2; V gene: TRBV7-3; CDR3 DNA: TGTGCCAGCAGCCAATACGGATACGAGAACACCGGGGAGCTGTTTTTT; CDR3 protein: CASSQYGYENTGELFF
clone size: .; D gene: TRBD2; J gene: TRBJ2-5; V gene: TRBV20-1; CDR3 DNA: TGCAGTGCTAGAGACCCCGTAGCGGGAGGGTACCAAGAGACCCAGTACTTC; CDR3 protein: CSARDPVAGGYQETQYF
clone size: .; D gene: TRBD1; J gene: TRBJ1-2; V gene: TRBV7-9; CDR3 DNA: TGTGCCAGCAGCTTATTGCCAGGGGGCGGAGGGAACTATGGCTACACCTTC; CDR3 protein: CASSLLPGGGGNYGYTF
clone size: .; D gene: .; J gene: TRBJ2-7; V gene: TRBV11-2; CDR3 DNA: TGTGCCAGCAGCTTAGCGGTAGGGAAGTTCTACGAGCAGTACTTC; CDR3 protein: CASSLAVGKFYEQYF
clone size: .; D gene: TRBD1; J gene: TRBJ2-4; V gene: TRBV12-3/TRBV12-4; CDR3 DNA: TGTGCCAGCAGCACCCAGGGGGACCCCAAAAACATTCAGTACTTC; CDR3 protein: CASSTQGDPKNIQYF
clone size: .; D gene: .; J gene: TRBJ2-5; V gene: TRBV7-9; CDR3 DNA: TGTGCCAGCAGCTTAACCGGGACGACTGGGGAGACCCAGTACTTC; CDR3 protein: CASSLTGTTGETQYF
clone size: .; D gene: .; J gene: TRBJ1-1; V gene: TRBV6-5; CDR3 DNA: TGTGCCAGCAGTTACGGCACTAAAGGGAACACTGAAGCTTTCTTT; CDR3 protein: CASSYGTKGNTEAFF
clone size: .; D gene: TRBD2; J gene: TRBJ2-1; V gene: TRBV12-3/TRBV12-4; CDR3 DNA: TGTGCCAGCAGTTTCCGTGGCGGGAGTTATGAGCAGTTCTTC; CDR3 protein: CASSFRGGSYEQFF
clone size: .; D gene: .; J gene: TRBJ1-2; V gene: TRBV7-3; CDR3 DNA: TGTGCCAGCAGCTTAACTCCCTTTTCGCGAAATTCGACTAACTATGGCTACACCTTC; CDR3 protein: CASSLTPFSRNSTNYGYTF
clone size: .; D gene: .; J gene: TRBJ2-7; V gene: TRBV19; CDR3 DNA: TGTGCCAGTAGCTCGAGGGGTAGCGACGAGCAGTACTTC; CDR3 protein: CASSSRGSDEQYF
clone size: .; D gene: .; J gene: TRBJ2-6; V gene: TRBV15; CDR3 DNA: TGTGCCACCAGCCATGGAGGCTCTGGGGCCAACGTCCTGACTTTC; CDR3 protein: CATSHGGSGANVLTF
clone size: .; D gene: .; J gene: TRBJ2-7; V gene: TRBV3-1; CDR3 DNA: TGTGCCAGCAGCCAACCGGACAGATACGAGCAGTACTTC; CDR3 protein: CASSQPDRYEQYF
clone size: .; D gene: TRBD1; J gene: TRBJ1-6; V gene: TRBV7-9; CDR3 DNA: TGTGCCAGCAGCTTAGGACAGGGGGCTTATGGAAATTCACCCCTCCACTTT; CDR3 protein: CASSLGQGAYGNSPLHF
clone size: .; D gene: TRBD2; J gene: TRBJ2-7; V gene: TRBV6-2/TRBV6-3; CDR3 DNA: TGTGCCAGCAGGTCCCTAGCGGTGGGTTCCTACGAGCAGTACTTC; CDR3 protein: CASRSLAVGSYEQYF
clone size: .; D gene: .; J gene: TRBJ2-1; V gene: TRBV20-1; CDR3 DNA: TGCAGTGCTAGCGGTGGCTCCTACAATGAGCAGTTCTTC; CDR3 protein: CSASGGSYNEQFF
clone size: .; D gene: .; J gene: TRBJ2-3; V gene: TRBV3-1; CDR3 DNA: TGTGCCAGCAGGGACTTTGGGGCGGGCACAGATACGCAGTATTTT; CDR3 protein: CASRDFGAGTDTQYF
clone size: .; D gene: TRBD1; J gene: TRBJ2-7; V gene: TRBV5-1; CDR3 DNA: TGCGCCAGCAGCTGGACAGGGTTGGACTACGAGCAGTACTTC; CDR3 protein: CASSWTGLDYEQYF
clone size: .; D gene: TRBD2; J gene: TRBJ2-4; V gene: TRBV7-2; CDR3 DNA: TGTGCCAGCAGCCCTCCGGGTGTCTGGACTAGCGTCATTCAGTACTTC; CDR3 protein: CASSPPGVWTSVIQYF
clone size: .; D gene: .; J gene: TRBJ1-1; V gene: TRBV4-3; CDR3 DNA: TGCGCCAGCAGCCAAGTATCCGACAACACTGAAGCTTTCTTT; CDR3 protein: CASSQVSDNTEAFF
clone size: .; D gene: TRBD1; J gene: TRBJ1-1; V gene: TRBV28; CDR3 DNA: TGTGCCAGCAGTTTTGACAGGGGCCGGGGGGCTTTCTTT; CDR3 protein: CASSFDRGRGAFF
clone size: .; D gene: .; J gene: TRBJ1-2; V gene: TRBV6-2/TRBV6-3; CDR3 DNA: TGTGCCAGCAGTGGATACAAGGGCCAGGGCGGCTACACCTTC; CDR3 protein: CASSGYKGQGGYTF
clone size: .; D gene: .; J gene: TRBJ2-1; V gene: TRBV11-2; CDR3 DNA: TGTGCCAGCGCACTGCCCTTAACGGAGGGTGGGGTTAACAATGAGCAGTTCTTC; CDR3 protein: CASALPLTEGGVNNEQFF
clone size: .; D gene: TRBD1; J gene: TRBJ2-5; V gene: TRBV27; CDR3 DNA: TGTGCCAGCAGTTCCCTTGGACAGGGGCTGGAAGAGACCCAGTACTTC; CDR3 protein: CASSSLGQGLEETQYF
clone size: .; D gene: TRBD1; J gene: TRBJ1-1; V gene: TRBV6-1; CDR3 DNA: TGTGCCACCGGACAGGGAGGTATCACTGAAGCTTTCTTT; CDR3 protein: CATGQGGITEAFF
clone size: .; D gene: TRBD2; J gene: TRBJ2-1; V gene: TRBV6-4; CDR3 DNA: TGTGCCAGCAGTGCGGGCGGGAGGGCCTACAATGAGCAGTTCTTC; CDR3 protein: CASSAGGRAYNEQFF
clone size: .; D gene: .; J gene: TRBJ1-5; V gene: TRBV4-3; CDR3 DNA: TGCGCCAGCAGCCAAGTCTGGCATAGCAATCAGCCCCAGCATTTT; CDR3 protein: CASSQVWHSNQPQHF
clone size: .; D gene: TRBD1; J gene: TRBJ2-7; V gene: TRBV30; CDR3 DNA: TGTGCCTGGAGTGTGGGGACAGGGGGCCGCGAGCAGTACTTC; CDR3 protein: CAWSVGTGGREQYF
clone size: .; D gene: .; J gene: TRBJ1-1; V gene: TRBV24-1; CDR3 DNA: TGTGCCACCGCGGGGGGGAACACTGAAGCTTTCTTT; CDR3 protein: CATAGGNTEAFF
clone size: .; D gene: .; J gene: TRBJ2-7; V gene: TRBV5-1; CDR3 DNA: TGCGCCAGCAGCTTGGTGGAGGGTCGGACCTACGAGCAGTACTTC; CDR3 protein: CASSLVEGRTYEQYF
clone size: .; D gene: .; J gene: TRBJ1-1; V gene: TRBV11-2; CDR3 DNA: TGTGCCAGCAGCTTGAACGGATGGGGAGGGCTGGCTGAAGCTTTCTTT; CDR3 protein: CASSLNGWGGLAEAFF
clone size: .; D gene: .; J gene: TRBJ2-3; V gene: TRBV28; CDR3 DNA: TGTGCCAGCAGTTTTTGGGGAAATTCGGAAGATACGCAGTATTTT; CDR3 protein: CASSFWGNSEDTQYF
clone size: .; D gene: TRBD2; J gene: TRBJ2-3; V gene: TRBV13; CDR3 DNA: TGTGCCAGCAGCGCCGGACTAGCGCTCACAGATACGCAGTATTTT; CDR3 protein: CASSAGLALTDTQYF